The TCR beta chain described here comes from a study of T cell responses to AZD1222 COVID-19 vaccine. Study-wide points: A rise in Spike-specific TCR breadth and depth followed two AZD1222 doses.

Clones were read by immunoSEQ multiplex PCR, and TCRdb kept only the in-frame ones, dropping some. The sample shows approximately 110,000 clones, roughly 84% of them seen only once. The CDR3 spans 14 residues. The germline V gene encodes CDR1 SGHRS and CDR2 YFSETQ. Trimming took 2 bases from V and 0 from J, leaving 8 bases between them. In the case of this clone: Antigen specificity is unknown.

The source material was peripheral blood, sampled on day 0 of AZD1222 vaccination. This sequence joins TRBV5-1 and TRBJ1-1; a weak D match, TRBD1 (5 bases). The source is an adult in good health. In nucleotides, the CDR3 is TGCGCCAGCAGCTTCGGGGGGATGAACACTGAAGCTTTCTTT. It translates to CASSFGGMNTEAFF.